Listed below are T cell receptor beta chains from one sample, sequenced in a study of T cells expressing NK-cell markers. No DNA is given; TCRdb re-called the 5' RACE reads and lists each CDR3 protein once. This listing includes some 500,000 distinct CDR3 sequences. Sequences were obtained from blood T cells: a sorted CD56 or NKG2C T cell subset, CD4+ or CD8+ T cells, or bulk PBMC T cells (not recorded which). The receptors shown here come from a woman aged 45-60 years in good health. Each CDR3 is given with its conserved first and last residue.

j_gene	v_gene	len	CDR3aa
TRBJ2-3	TRBV9	15	CASSRSAPPTDTQYF
TRBJ2-1	TRBV5-1	15	CASSLRAEPRNEQFF
TRBJ2-7	TRBV5-6	15	CASSFRGTAFYEQYF
TRBJ2-6	TRBV9	17	CASSVGIQGSGANVLTF
TRBJ2-3	TRBV20-1	15	CSAPPTVGRTDTQYF
TRBJ2-1	TRBV3-1	16	CASSTLAGGAYNEQFF
TRBJ2-3	TRBV12-3/TRBV12-4	12	CASREGGTAQYF
TRBJ2-3	TRBV19	15	CATQSGPTIRDTQYF
TRBJ1-3	TRBV14	13	CASKPIFGNTIYF
TRBJ2-1	TRBV11-2	14	CASSLLITEGEQFF